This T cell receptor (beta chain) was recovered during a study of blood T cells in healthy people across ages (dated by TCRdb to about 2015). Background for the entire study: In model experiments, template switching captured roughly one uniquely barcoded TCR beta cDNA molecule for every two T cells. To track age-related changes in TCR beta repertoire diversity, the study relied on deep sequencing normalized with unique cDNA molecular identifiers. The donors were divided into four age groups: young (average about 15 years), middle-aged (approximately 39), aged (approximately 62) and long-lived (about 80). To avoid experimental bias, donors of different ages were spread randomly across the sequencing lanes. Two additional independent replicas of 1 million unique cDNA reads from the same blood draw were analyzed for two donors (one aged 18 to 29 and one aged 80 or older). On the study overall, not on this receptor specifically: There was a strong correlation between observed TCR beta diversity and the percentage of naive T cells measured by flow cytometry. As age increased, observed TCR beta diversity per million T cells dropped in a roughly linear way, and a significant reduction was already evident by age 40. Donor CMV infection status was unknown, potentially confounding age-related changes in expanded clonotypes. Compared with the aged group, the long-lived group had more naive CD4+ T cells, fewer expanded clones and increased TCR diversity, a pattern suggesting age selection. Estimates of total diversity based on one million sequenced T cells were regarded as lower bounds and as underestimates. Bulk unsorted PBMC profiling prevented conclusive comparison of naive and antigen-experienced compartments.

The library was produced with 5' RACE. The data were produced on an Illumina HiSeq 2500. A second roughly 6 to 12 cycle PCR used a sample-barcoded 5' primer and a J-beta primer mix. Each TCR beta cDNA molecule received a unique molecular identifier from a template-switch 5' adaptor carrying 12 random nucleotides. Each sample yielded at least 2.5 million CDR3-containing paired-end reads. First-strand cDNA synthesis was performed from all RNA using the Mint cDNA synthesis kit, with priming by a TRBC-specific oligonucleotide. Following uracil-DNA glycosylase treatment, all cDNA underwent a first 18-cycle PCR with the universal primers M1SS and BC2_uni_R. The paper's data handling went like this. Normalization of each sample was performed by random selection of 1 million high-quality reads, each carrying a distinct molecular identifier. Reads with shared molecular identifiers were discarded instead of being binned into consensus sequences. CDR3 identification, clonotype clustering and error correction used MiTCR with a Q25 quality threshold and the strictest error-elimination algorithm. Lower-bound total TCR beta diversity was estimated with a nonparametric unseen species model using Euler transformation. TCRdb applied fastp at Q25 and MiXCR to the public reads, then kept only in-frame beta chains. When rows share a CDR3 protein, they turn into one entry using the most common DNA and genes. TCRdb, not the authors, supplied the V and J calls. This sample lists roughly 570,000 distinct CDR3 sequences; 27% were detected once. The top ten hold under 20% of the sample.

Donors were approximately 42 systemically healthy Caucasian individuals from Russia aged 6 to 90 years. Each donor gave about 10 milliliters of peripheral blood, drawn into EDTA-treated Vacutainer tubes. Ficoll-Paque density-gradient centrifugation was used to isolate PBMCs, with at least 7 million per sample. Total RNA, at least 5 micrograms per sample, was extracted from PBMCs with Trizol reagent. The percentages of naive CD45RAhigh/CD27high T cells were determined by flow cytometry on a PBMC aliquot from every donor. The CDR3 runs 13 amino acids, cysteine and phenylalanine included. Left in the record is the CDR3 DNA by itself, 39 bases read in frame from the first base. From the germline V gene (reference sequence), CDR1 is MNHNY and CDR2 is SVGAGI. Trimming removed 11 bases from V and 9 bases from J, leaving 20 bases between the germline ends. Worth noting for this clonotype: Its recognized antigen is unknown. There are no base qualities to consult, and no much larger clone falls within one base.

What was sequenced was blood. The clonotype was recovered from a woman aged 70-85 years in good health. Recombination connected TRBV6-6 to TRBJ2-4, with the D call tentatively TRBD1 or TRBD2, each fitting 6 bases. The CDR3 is CAGIDGGVGIQYF. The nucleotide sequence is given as TGTGCCGGCATCGACGGGGGCGTTGGCATTCAGTACTTC.